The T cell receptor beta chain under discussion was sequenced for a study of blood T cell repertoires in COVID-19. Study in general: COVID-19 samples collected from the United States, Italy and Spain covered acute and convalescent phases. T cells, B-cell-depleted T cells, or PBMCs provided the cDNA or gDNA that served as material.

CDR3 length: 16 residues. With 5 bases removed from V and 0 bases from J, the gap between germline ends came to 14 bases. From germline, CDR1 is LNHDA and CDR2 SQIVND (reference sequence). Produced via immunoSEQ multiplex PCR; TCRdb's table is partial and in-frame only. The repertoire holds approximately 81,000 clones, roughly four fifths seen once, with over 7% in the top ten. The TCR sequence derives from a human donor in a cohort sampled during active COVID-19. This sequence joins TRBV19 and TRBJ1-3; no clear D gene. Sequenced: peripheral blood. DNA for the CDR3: TGTGCCAGTAGTCAACGACGCGGAAGCTCTGGAAACACCATATATTTT. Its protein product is CASSQRRGSSGNTIYF.